The 7 T cell receptor beta chains below come from one sample, sequenced in a study of CD8+ T cells in alopecia areata. Stated treatment: oral pan-JAK inhibitor, 5-10 mg twice daily. Extraction of RNA preceded its reverse transcription into cDNA, which served as the sequencing template. Profiled with immunoSEQ multiplex PCR; TCRdb holds only in-frame clones, not every one. The sample has more than 130,000 clones, roughly 80% seen once. Here the sequenced sample was CD8+ T cells sorted from blood, taken at week 4, from a patient treated with tofacitinib. The origin of the receptors is a human donor with alopecia areata.

The chain is built from TRBV4-1 and TRBJ1-2; TRBD1 might be the D (6 bases). Deletions cut 1 base from V and 8 bases from J, with 17 bases between. CDR1 and CDR2 from the germline V gene are MGHRA and YSYEKL. This CDR3 comprises 15 residues. The DNA for the CDR3 is TGCGCCAGCAGCCAAGGACCCGGGACACGAAGCGGCTACACCTTC. The encoded protein is CASSQGPGTRSGYTF.

The chain links TRBV4-1 to TRBJ1-2; D remains unclear. The germline V gene encodes CDR1 MGHRA and CDR2 YSYEKL. Trimming stripped 2 bases from V and 8 bases from J, with 9 bases between. The CDR3 length is 12 residues. The DNA for the CDR3 is TGCGCCAGCAGCCAATGGAGCCGCGGCTACACCTTC. As protein: CASSQWSRGYTF.

The rearrangement uses TRBV4-1 and TRBJ2-7; 10 nucleotides align to TRBD2. CDR3 length: 17 amino acids. V trimming: 1 base; J trimming: 2 bases; junction bases outside the gene matches: 8. Germline V gene data show CDR1 as MGHRA and CDR2 as YSYEKL. CDR3 bases: TGCGCCAGCAGCCAAGGACTAAGCGGGGGGGCCGCCTACGAGCAGTACTTC. Translation: CASSQGLSGGAAYEQYF.

V is TRBV12-5 and J is TRBJ2-5, with D possibly TRBD1 on 5 matching bases. Trimming took 1 base from V and 3 from J, leaving 9 bases between them. The germline V gene encodes CDR1 LGHNT and CDR2 FRNRAP. This CDR3 spans 14 amino acids. CDR3 in amino acids: CASGLGQGEETQYF. CDR3 bases: TGTGCTAGTGGTTTGGGGCAGGGTGAAGAGACCCAGTACTTC. The full variable domain, with the rest looked up from reference TRBV12-5 and TRBJ2-5, is DARVTQTPRHKVTEMGQEVTMRCQPILGHNTVFWYRQTMMQGLELLAYFRNRAPLDDSGMPKDRFSAEMPDATLATLKIQPSEPRDSAVYFCASGLGQGEETQYFGPGTRLLVL.

The rearrangement uses TRBV13 and TRBJ2-1; TRBD2 is a possible D gene (6 bases). The CDR3 runs 15 residues. Trimming removed 5 bases from V and 8 bases from J, with 19 bases in between. Germline V gene lookup returns CDR1 PRHDT and CDR2 FYEKMQ (reference sequence). This chain's CDR3 is CASSPRSEGLDEQFF. The CDR3 nucleotides are TGTGCCAGCAGCCCCAGGTCGGAGGGCCTCGATGAGCAGTTCTTC.

The V call is TRBV7-6, the J call TRBJ1-1, with D tentatively TRBD1 (5 bases). There are 13 residues in the CDR3. V gave up 6 bases and J gave up 0 bases, with 8 bases separating them. Germline CDR1 SGHVS, CDR2 FNYEAQ. The CDR3 sequence: CASSRTLNTEAFF. The CDR3 nucleotides are TGTGCCAGCAGTCGGACATTGAACACTGAAGCTTTCTTT.

The V gene is TRBV7-9, the J gene TRBJ1-1; 7 bases are a match to TRBD1. CDR1 and CDR2 from the germline V gene are SEHNR and FQNEAQ (reference sequence). The CDR3 has 15 residues. V shed 5 bases, J shed 4 bases, and the junction held 10 bases outside the gene matches. The CDR3 DNA sequence: TGTGCCAGCAGCCCCAGTACAGGGGTTAGCACTGAAGCTTTCTTT. This codes for CASSPSTGVSTEAFF. The variable domain in full, completed from reference TRBV7-9 and TRBJ1-1, reads DTGVSQNPRHKITKRGQNVTFRCDPISEHNRLYWYRQTLGQGPEFLTYFQNEAQLEKSRLLSDRFSAERPKGSFSTLEIQRTEQGDSAMYLCASSPSTGVSTEAFFGQGTRLTVV.